What follows are 30 T cell receptor beta chains derived from one specimen sequenced in a study of T cell repertoires in cytomegalovirus infection. TCRdb re-analysed the reads in MiXCR, keeping a single row per CDR3 protein. This sample carries fewer than 300,000 distinct CDR3 sequences, roughly a quarter of them seen once, and the ten largest clones take over 11%. The sequenced material came from PBMCs. Receptor source: a human donor in good health (CMV status not recorded). Some clones in this sample may be carry-over from other donors' samples.

This clonotype was seen more than once but under ten times. The gene calls are TRBV20-1 and TRBJ2-1, with 7 bases matching TRBD2. The CDR3 spans 17 residues. Per the germline V gene, CDR1 is DFQATT and CDR2 is SNEGSKA (reference sequence). J was trimmed by 0 bases and V by 3 bases; bases with no gene match: 11. This chain's CDR3 is CSASRGGRESSYNEQFF. The DNA of the CDR3 is TGCAGTGCTAGTAGGGGAGGGAGGGAAAGCTCCTACAATGAGCAGTTCTTC.

The rearrangement uses TRBV19 and TRBJ1-1, with unresolved D. The CDR3 is 13 residues long. Germline loops: CDR1 LNHDA, CDR2 SQIVND (reference sequence). V shed 6 bases and J shed 7 bases, with 15 bases lying between them. CDR3 region: CASRRRAGNEAFF. CDR3 DNA sequence: TGTGCCAGTAGAAGGAGGGCGGGAAATGAAGCTTTCTTT. The full variable domain, completed using reference TRBV19 and TRBJ1-1, is DGGITQSPKYLFRKEGQNVTLSCEQNLNHDAMYWYRQDPGQGLRLIYYSQIVNDFQKGDIAEGYSVSREKKESFPLTVTSAQKNPTAFYLCASRRRAGNEAFFGQGTRLTVV.

This clonotype was picked up a small number of times. The rearrangement links TRBV28 to TRBJ1-2; TRBD1 matches at 9 bases. Germline CDR1 and CDR2: MDHEN and SYDVKM. The CDR3 consists of 15 residues. V was pared by 4 bases and J by 3 bases, with 6 bases of the junction left unmatched. CDR3 in DNA: TGTGCCAGCAGTTCCACAGGGGGCTCTGACTATGGCTACACCTTC. This encodes CASSSTGGSDYGYTF.

In its sample, this clonotype was seen a few times. The junction differs from germline at one of its ends, possibly a read error. This chain connects TRBV7-2 to TRBJ1-1, with D maybe TRBD1 (5 bases). The length of the CDR3 is 14 residues. Germline V gene sequence: CDR1 SGHTA, CDR2 FQGNSA. CDR3 bases: TGTGCCAGCAGCTTCGGGGGTGGGAACGCTGAAGCTTTCTTT. It encodes CASSFGGGNAEAFF. The full variable domain, its missing parts supplied by reference TRBV7-2 and TRBJ1-1, is GAGVSQSPSNKVTEKGKDVELRCDPISGHTALYWYRQSLGQGLEFLIYFQGNSAPDKSGLPSDRFSAERTGGSVSTLTIQRTQQEDSAVYLCASSFGGGNAEAFFGQGTRLTVV.

The rearrangement joins TRBV20-1 to TRBJ2-7; TRBD2 matches 11 bases. The CDR3 consists of 14 residues. The trim removed 0 bases at V and 3 bases at J, leaving 1 base unmatched. Germline CDR1 DFQATT, CDR2 SNEGSKA (reference sequence). DNA of the CDR3: TGCAGTGCTAGAGAGGGGACTAGCGGCTACGAGCAGTACTTC. This gives the protein CSAREGTSGYEQYF.

This chain connects TRBV25-1 to TRBJ1-5; weak D call: TRBD1 (5 bases). CDR3 size: 15 residues. The germline gives CDR1 MGHDK, CDR2 SYGVNS. Trimming took off 11 bases at V and 4 bases at J, with 21 bases between the two ends. This CDR3 is CAPREQGLCNQPQHF. The CDR3 DNA follows: TGTGCCCCAAGGGAGCAGGGCCTTTGTAATCAGCCCCAGCATTTT.

This clonotype was seen a few times. This chain connects TRBV7-3 to TRBJ2-3; a weak D match, TRBD1 (6 bases). Trimming took 2 bases from V and 4 from J, leaving 10 bases between them. The CDR3 is made up of 14 amino acids. CDR1 is SGHTA, CDR2 FQGTGA, per germline. CDR3 amino acids: CASSLRSGADTQYF. CDR3 nucleotide sequence: TGTGCCAGCAGCTTACGTTCAGGGGCAGATACGCAGTATTTT.

This clonotype was observed many times. The chain has TRBV7-9 and TRBJ1-4, with D tentatively TRBD1 (6 bases). The CDR3 runs to 16 residues. V lost 1 base and J 4 bases, leaving 13 bases between the germline ends. The germline V gene encodes CDR1 SEHNR and CDR2 FQNEAQ (reference sequence). The CDR3 DNA sequence: TGTGCCAGCAGCTTAGTGGTCCAGGGACATAATGAAAAACTGTTTTTT. It yields the protein CASSLVVQGHNEKLFF.

There are many counts of this clonotype. The chain joins TRBV7-9 to TRBJ2-7; 10 bases map to TRBD1. V was pared by 3 bases and J by 5 bases, with 7 bases of the junction left unmatched. The CDR3 consists of 15 residues. CDR1 and CDR2 from the germline V gene are SEHNR and FQNEAQ (reference sequence). As DNA, the CDR3 is TGTGCCAGCAGCTTTCCGGGACAGGGGTCTCACGAGCAGTACTTC. Its translation is CASSFPGQGSHEQYF. Based on the CDR3 plus reference TRBV7-9 and TRBJ2-7, the full variable domain is DTGVSQNPRHKITKRGQNVTFRCDPISEHNRLYWYRQTLGQGPEFLTYFQNEAQLEKSRLLSDRFSAERPKGSFSTLEIQRTEQGDSAMYLCASSFPGQGSHEQYFGPGTRLTVT.

The genes are TRBV4-2 and TRBJ1-6, with D unclear. Looked up from germline, CDR1 is LGHNA and CDR2 is YNFKEQ. This CDR3 comprises 16 residues. Trimming left V 0 bases short and J 1 base short, with 7 bases between. Here the CDR3 reads CASSQDVRSYNSPLHF. The CDR3 nucleotides are TGTGCCAGCAGCCAAGATGTCAGATCCTATAATTCACCCCTCCACTTT.

This clonotype was detected a few times. This chain uses TRBV7-3 with TRBJ2-7; D call uncertain. Between the trimmed V and J ends, which lost 4 bases and 6 bases, there was a span of 13 bases. The CDR3 loop spans 13 amino acids. Germline CDR1 SGHTA, CDR2 FQGTGA. The CDR3 spells CASSSGPTLEQYF. CDR3 nucleotides: TGTGCCAGCAGCTCGGGCCCAACCCTCGAGCAGTACTTC. Variable domain in full (rest from reference TRBV7-3 and TRBJ2-7): GAGVSQTPSNKVTEKGKYVELRCDPISGHTALYWYRQSLGQGPEFLIYFQGTGAADDSGLPNDRFFAVRPEGSVSTLKIQRTERGDSAVYLCASSSGPTLEQYFGPGTRLTVT.

This clonotype occurred many times. The V gene is TRBV7-2, the J gene TRBJ2-3, with a weak D call TRBD1 (6 bases). Germline CDR1 reads SGHTA; CDR2 reads FQGNSA. There are 14 residues in the CDR3. With 3 bases removed from V and 6 bases from J, the gap between germline ends came to 13 bases. The CDR3 coding sequence is TGTGCCAGCAGCTTCAGGGGCCGGACGGATACGCAGTATTTT. As protein: CASSFRGRTDTQYF.

This clonotype was counted between two and nine times. The J gene is TRBJ2-3, the V gene TRBV28, with D perhaps matching TRBD1 (6 bases). V lost 4 bases to trimming and J lost 6 bases, with 8 bases between them. This CDR3 is 12 amino acids long. Germline CDR1 reads MDHEN; CDR2 reads SYDVKM. This CDR3 is CASSYRADTQYF. The CDR3 DNA follows: TGTGCCAGCAGTTACAGGGCGGATACGCAGTATTTT.

This chain uses TRBV3-1 with TRBJ1-6; the D is unclear. Trimming removed 1 base at V and 7 bases at J, with 17 bases between. The CDR3 is made up of 17 amino acids. The germline V gene encodes CDR1 LGHDT and CDR2 YNNKEL (reference sequence). In DNA, the CDR3 is TGTGCCAGCAGCCAAGCTCAGAGCTCTAGTTGGAATTCACCCCTCCACTTT. Protein product: CASSQAQSSSWNSPLHF.

This clonotype was detected ten times or more. This rearrangement joins TRBV7-2 to TRBJ1-2, with a weak D call TRBD1 (5 bases). The CDR3 is 13 residues long. V was trimmed by 3 bases and J by 8 bases, leaving 13 bases between them. The germline CDR1 and CDR2 sequences are SGHTA and FQGNSA. The CDR3 sequence: CASSFGRVQGYTF. The CDR3 DNA sequence: TGTGCCAGCAGCTTCGGCAGGGTCCAAGGCTACACCTTC.

This clonotype was counted a few times. The V gene is TRBV15, the J gene TRBJ1-1, with 8 positions matching TRBD1. The ends lost 0 bases at V and 1 base at J; junction bases unmatched: 1. This CDR3 has 15 residues. CDR1 and CDR2 from the germline V gene are LNHNV and YYDKDF (reference sequence). CDR3 nucleotide sequence: TGTGCCACCAGCAGAGAAGGGACAGGGAACACTGAAGCTTTCTTT. It specifies CATSREGTGNTEAFF.

The chain couples TRBV12-3 or TRBV12-4 to TRBJ1-1; D gene ambiguous. The CDR3 contains 12 residues. Trimming shortened V by 3 bases and J by 4 bases, and 6 bases separated the two germline ends. The CDR3 is CASSFGSTEAFF. CDR3 sequence (DNA): TGTGCCAGCAGTTTCGGATCCACTGAAGCTTTCTTT.

This chain links TRBV6-8 with TRBJ1-2; D is unresolved. This CDR3 has 13 residues. CDR1 and CDR2 from the germline V gene are MNHGY and SAAAGT. V was pared by 2 bases and J by 4 bases, with 8 bases between. Here the CDR3 reads CASSYRRIYGYTF. The CDR3 coding sequence is TGTGCCAGCAGTTACCGACGGATCTATGGCTACACCTTC.

This chain uses TRBV12-5 with TRBJ1-1; tentatively, D is TRBD1 (5 bases). The germline V gene has CDR1 LGHNT and CDR2 FRNRAP. The length of the CDR3 is 15 residues. V was cut by 5 bases and J by 0 bases, with 13 bases left in between. CDR3 sequence reads: CASGRQGPMNTEAFF. As DNA, the CDR3 is TGTGCTAGTGGTCGCCAGGGCCCCATGAACACTGAAGCTTTCTTT.

This clonotype was counted between two and nine times. The chain links TRBV28 to TRBJ2-1; 7 bases match TRBD2. The germline V gene has CDR1 MDHEN and CDR2 SYDVKM. There are 15 residues in the CDR3. V lost 6 bases to trimming and J lost 7 bases; unmatched junction nucleotides: 12. Written as DNA, the CDR3 is TGTGCCAGCAGACCGGGACTAAGTCTAAGAAATGAGCAGTTCTTC. Protein: CASRPGLSLRNEQFF.

This chain joins TRBV4-3 and TRBJ1-2, with unresolved D. V was cut by 0 bases and J by 3 bases, with 8 bases left in between. The CDR3 extends over 14 amino acids. CDR1 and CDR2 from the germline V gene are LGHNA and YSLEER. The CDR3 coding sequence is TGCGCCAGCAGCCAAGAAAGGTTGGACTATGGCTACACCTTC. The encoded protein is CASSQERLDYGYTF.

This chain uses TRBV27 with TRBJ1-5, with 7 bases lining up with TRBD1. Per germline, CDR1 MNHEY and CDR2 SMNVEV (reference sequence). Unmatched junction bases numbered 4, after V lost 6 bases and J lost 2 bases. The CDR3 is made up of 14 amino acids. The CDR3 protein is CASSTRGGNQPQHF. In nucleotides, the CDR3 is TGTGCCAGCAGCACCAGGGGGGGCAATCAGCCCCAGCATTTT.

This clonotype turned up a few times. The V call is TRBV24-1, the J call TRBJ2-4, with a tentative D call TRBD2 (6 bases). Germline values: CDR1 KGHDR, CDR2 SFDVKD. The CDR3 is 12 residues long. Deletions cut 7 bases from V and 8 bases from J, with 11 bases between. As DNA, the CDR3 is TGTGCCACCAGCGATAGCGGTCACATTCAGTACTTC. Translating gives CATSDSGHIQYF.

This rearrangement joins TRBV28 to TRBJ2-2, with 12 nucleotides matching TRBD1. The CDR3 extends over 18 amino acids. The trim removed 5 bases at V and 0 bases at J, leaving 7 bases unmatched. CDR1 is MDHEN, CDR2 SYDVKM, per germline. The CDR3 here is CASSPPGQGASNTGELFF. The CDR3 DNA sequence: TGTGCCAGCAGTCCCCCGGGACAGGGGGCCTCGAACACCGGGGAGCTGTTTTTT.

This clonotype appeared many times. The chain joins TRBV11-2 to TRBJ1-2, with TRBD1 matching 8 bases. Germline V lookup: CDR1 SGHAT, CDR2 FQNNGV. The CDR3 is made up of 14 amino acids. The J segment lost 7 bases and the V segment lost 1 base, leaving 5 bases of the junction unmatched. Written as DNA, the CDR3 is TGTGCCAGCAGCTTAGGACAGGGGACCAGTGGCTACACCTTC. This codes for CASSLGQGTSGYTF.

This clonotype was found many times. J is TRBJ2-7 and V is TRBV7-2, with D uncertain. CDR3 size: 15 residues. The V gene lost 1 base and the J gene lost 0 bases, with 10 bases spanning the gap. CDR1 is SGHTA, CDR2 FQGNSA, per germline. The CDR3 loop is CASSLVTHLSYEQYF. In nucleotides, the CDR3 is TGTGCCAGCAGCTTAGTCACCCATCTCTCCTACGAGCAGTACTTC.

This clonotype was counted ten times or more. The chain couples TRBV7-8 to TRBJ2-2; a possible D gene is TRBD2 (5 bases). Trimming stripped 3 bases from V and 6 bases from J, with 8 bases between. The CDR3 loop spans 13 amino acids. Per the germline V gene, CDR1 is SGHVS and CDR2 is FQNEAQ. The CDR3 here is CASSLVGAGELFF. The CDR3 nucleotides are TGTGCCAGCAGCTTGGTGGGAGCCGGGGAGCTGTTTTTT.

The chain links TRBV28 to TRBJ2-1; TRBD1 is a possible D gene (5 bases). In germline, CDR1 is MDHEN, CDR2 SYDVKM. V was cut by 2 bases and J by 3 bases, with 11 bases left in between. The CDR3 is 15 residues long. CDR3 in amino acids: CASSLGEGVYNEQFF. CDR3 nucleotides: TGTGCCAGCAGTTTAGGGGAAGGGGTCTACAATGAGCAGTTCTTC. Complete variable domain (other parts from reference TRBV28 and TRBJ2-1): DVKVTQSSRYLVKRTGEKVFLECVQDMDHENMFWYRQDPGLGLRLIYFSYDVKMKEKGDIPEGYSVSREKKERFSLILESASTNQTSMYLCASSLGEGVYNEQFFGPGTRLTVL.

The V and J genes are TRBV29-1 and TRBJ2-1, with TRBD2 matching 9 bases. This CDR3 is 14 amino acids long. Germline V gene sequence: CDR1 SQVTM, CDR2 ANQGSEA. Trimming took 6 bases from V and 4 from J; bases not matched to a gene: 7. The CDR3 bases are TGCAGCGTCCGATCGACTAGCGGATACAATGAGCAGTTCTTC. This sequence encodes CSVRSTSGYNEQFF.

The sample holds many counts of this clonotype. J is TRBJ2-1 and V is TRBV7-2; D may be TRBD1 or TRBD2 (6 bases each). This CDR3 spans 15 amino acids. In germline, CDR1 is SGHTA, CDR2 FQGNSA. V was shortened by 1 base and J by 3 bases, with 10 bases between the two germline ends. The CDR3 region is CASSLGGAYYNEQFF. The DNA for the CDR3 is TGTGCCAGCAGCTTAGGGGGGGCCTACTACAATGAGCAGTTCTTC.